Reported below is one TCR beta chain. Its antigen is undetermined. The V segment lost 5 bases and the J segment 8 bases; nucleotides outside the gene matches: 8. The CDR3 spans 14 residues. CDR1 is MDHEN and CDR2 is SYDVKM in the germline V gene. The data were obtained in a study of T cell responses to AZD1222 COVID-19 vaccine. Data came from immunoSEQ multiplex PCR; TCRdb stores just in-frame clones and leaves some out. The repertoire has around 80,000 clones, around 88% of them found once; the top ten carry about 8.7%. Regarding the study as a whole: At baseline, just 6 or 7 AZD1222 recipients tested seropositive. Repertoires were sampled only after the peak T cell response.

This TCR was recovered from an adult in good health. The V and J genes are TRBV28 and TRBJ2-1; 8 nucleotides match TRBD1. The sequences come from peripheral blood, collected on day 0 of AZD1222 vaccination. As DNA, the CDR3 is TGTGCCAGCAGTAAGGACAGGGTTGGCGATGAGCAGTTCTTC. It yields the protein CASSKDRVGDEQFF.